The 10 T cell receptor beta chains listed next were all sequenced from one sample in a study of vaccination and CD4 T cells after COVID-19. Sequenced with the Oncomine TCR Beta short-read assay was DNA taken from cultured CD4+ T cells. TCRdb reanalysed the PCR reads using MiXCR and keeps one entry per CDR3 protein. The sample carries fewer than 15,000 distinct CDR3 sequences, approximately 46% recorded once. The treatment denotes: roughly 11-day PBMC culture with coronavirus spike peptide pools or control peptides (ViraFEST assay). Their target antigens are unknown. The sample here was CD4+ T cells from blood, cultured in vitro, taken after SARS-CoV-2 vaccination. Receptor source: a human donor who had recovered from COVID-19.

The chain is built from TRBV28 and TRBJ2-7; 8 bases are a match to TRBD2. Germline CDR1 MDHEN, CDR2 SYDVKM. Trimming at V came to 6 bases and at J to 0 bases, leaving 7 bases not matched to a gene. The CDR3 spans 15 residues. As DNA, the CDR3 is TGTGCCAGCAGAATAGCGGGAACAAACTCCTACGAGCAGTACTTC. Amino acid sequence: CASRIAGTNSYEQYF.

This clonotype was picked up a small number of times. The V call is TRBV12-3 or TRBV12-4, the J call TRBJ1-1; 9 positions match TRBD1. The CDR3 is made up of 13 amino acids. Trimming removed 7 bases from V and 1 base from J; junction bases left unmatched: 1. The CDR3 nucleotides are TGTGCCAGCAACAGGGGGCCGAACACTGAAGCTTTCTTT. Translated: CASNRGPNTEAFF.

By sample share, this clonotype is medium-sized. The CDR3 bases are TGCAGTGCTAGAAGAGCGGGAGGGCCCTACGAGCAGTACTTC. It codes for CSARRAGGPYEQYF. The chain couples TRBV20-1 to TRBJ2-7, with TRBD2 matching 10 bases. Looked up from germline, CDR1 is DFQATT and CDR2 is SNEGSKA (reference sequence). V dropped 2 bases and J dropped 2; count of bases not matched to a gene: 3. The CDR3 spans 14 residues.

The rearrangement uses TRBV2 and TRBJ1-2; TRBD1 agrees at 9 bases. The length of the CDR3 is 14 residues. Germline CDR1 is SNHLY and CDR2 is FYNNEI. V trimming: 9 bases; J trimming: 4 bases; junction bases outside the gene matches: 9. The CDR3 coding sequence is TGTGCCAGTAGGCCGGGACAGGGCGTCTATGGCTACACCTTC. Amino acid sequence: CASRPGQGVYGYTF. The full variable domain, rest sourced from reference TRBV2 and TRBJ1-2, is EPEVTQTPSHQVTQMGQEVILRCVPISNHLYFYWYRQILGQKVEFLVSFYNNEISEKSEIFDDQFSVERPDGSNFTLKIRSTKLEDSAMYFCASRPGQGVYGYTFGSGTRLTVV.

This clonotype has a handful of counts. CDR3 in DNA: TGCAGTGCTAGAGGTCGATACCCTGATTCACCCCTCCACTTT. This gives the protein CSARGRYPDSPLHF. The chain uses TRBV20-1 and TRBJ1-6, with D unclear. The CDR3 is made up of 14 amino acids. V shed 1 base and J shed 8 bases, with 12 bases lying between them. Germline CDR1 is DFQATT and CDR2 is SNEGSKA (reference sequence).

The chain links TRBV20-1 to TRBJ2-2; a weak D match, TRBD2 (5 bases). Germline lookup yields CDR1 DFQATT and CDR2 SNEGSKA (reference sequence). This CDR3 spans 18 amino acids. Trimming cost V 3 bases and J 0 bases, with 20 bases left between them. The CDR3 bases are TGCAGTGCTAGGGCGGCACGGGAACACAGAGCGAACACCGGGGAGCTGTTTTTT. Encoded protein: CSARAAREHRANTGELFF.

This clonotype was detected only a few times. V and J are TRBV6-5 and TRBJ1-5, with a tentative D call TRBD1 (5 bases). The germline V gene has CDR1 MNHEY and CDR2 SVGAGI. The CDR3 is made up of 12 amino acids. Trimming left V 4 bases short and J 7 bases short, with 8 bases between. CDR3 amino acids: CASSWDDQPQHF. In DNA form, the CDR3 reads TGTGCCAGCAGTTGGGACGACCAGCCCCAGCATTTT.

This clonotype was seen a few times. The rearrangement links TRBV7-8 to TRBJ1-5, with TRBD1 as a possible D gene (5 bases). Germline values: CDR1 SGHVS, CDR2 FQNEAQ. The V end lost 0 bases, the J end lost 6 bases, and 12 bases lay between the germline ends. CDR3 length equals 15 residues. For the CDR3, the DNA is TGTGCCAGCAGCTTAGCGGGGCAGGTGAGTCAGCCCCAGCATTTT. Translation gives CASSLAGQVSQPQHF.

The chain couples TRBV15 to TRBJ2-3, with D possibly being TRBD1 (6 bases). Trimming stripped 1 base from V and 9 bases from J, with 11 bases between. The germline CDR1 and CDR2 sequences are LNHNV and YYDKDF (reference sequence). The CDR3 has 13 amino acids. In DNA form, the CDR3 reads TGTGCCACCAGCAGAGCAGACAGGTCGACGCAGTATTTT. Amino acids: CATSRADRSTQYF. Full variable domain (rest looked up from reference TRBV15 and TRBJ2-3): DAMVIQNPRYQVTQFGKPVTLSCSQTLNHNVMYWYQQKSSQAPKLLFHYYDKDFNNEADTPDNFQSRRPNTSFCFLDIRSPGLGDTAMYLCATSRADRSTQYFGPGTRLTVL.

The CDR3 loop reads CASSMNRQETQYF. CDR3 nucleotide sequence: TGTGCCAGTAGTATGAATCGGCAAGAGACCCAGTACTTC. V and J are TRBV19 and TRBJ2-5; the D is unclear. Germline CDR1 is LNHDA and CDR2 is SQIVND (reference sequence). V lost 3 bases and J lost 2, with 7 bases in between. The CDR3 length is 13 residues.